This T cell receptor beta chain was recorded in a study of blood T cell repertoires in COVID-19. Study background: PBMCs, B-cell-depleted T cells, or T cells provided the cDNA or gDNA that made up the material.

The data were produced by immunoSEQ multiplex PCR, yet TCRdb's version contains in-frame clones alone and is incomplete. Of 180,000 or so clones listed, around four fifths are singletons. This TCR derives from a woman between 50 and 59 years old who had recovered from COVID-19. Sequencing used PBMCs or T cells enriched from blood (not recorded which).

CDR3 sequence (DNA): TGTGCCTGGAGTCGGCAGGGGGCGGCTGGCGGGGAGCTGTTTTTT. This gives the protein CAWSRQGAAGGELFF. The J gene is TRBJ2-2, the V gene TRBV30; TRBD1 matches at 8 bases. V dropped 2 bases and J dropped 7; count of bases not matched to a gene: 9. The CDR3 is made up of 15 amino acids. Germline values: CDR1 GTSNPN, CDR2 SVGIG (reference sequence).